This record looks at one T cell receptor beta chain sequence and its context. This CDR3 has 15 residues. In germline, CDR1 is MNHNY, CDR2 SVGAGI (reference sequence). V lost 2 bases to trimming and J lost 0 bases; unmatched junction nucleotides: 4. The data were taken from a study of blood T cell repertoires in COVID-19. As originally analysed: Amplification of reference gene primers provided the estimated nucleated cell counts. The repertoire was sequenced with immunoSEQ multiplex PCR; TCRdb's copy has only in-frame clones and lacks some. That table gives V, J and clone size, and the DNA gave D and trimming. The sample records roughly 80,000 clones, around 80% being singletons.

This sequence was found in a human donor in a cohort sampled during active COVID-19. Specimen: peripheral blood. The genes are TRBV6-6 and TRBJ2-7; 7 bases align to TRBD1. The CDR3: CASSYGDRSSYEQYF. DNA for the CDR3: TGTGCCAGCAGTTACGGGGACAGAAGCTCCTACGAGCAGTACTTC.